The clone carrying this T cell receptor (beta chain) was found a few times. Its antigen is currently unknown. The PCR employed 60 Vbeta primers together with 13 Jbeta primers. Here immunoSEQ multiplex PCR was the method, and the copy in TCRdb shows in-frame clones only, minus some. This sample yields approximately 110,000 clones, of which more than 65% are seen a single time; about 3.7% belongs to the top ten. This sample is drawn from a study of cytomegalovirus exposure and HLA in healthy donors. Notes on the study in general: The authors later linked a missense DCLRE1C variant to TCR beta V- and J-gene trimming. It was only CMV serostatus that was available as immune exposure information. What a later analysis showed was that several of the most significant clusters appeared linked to common viral pathogens.

The V gene end was trimmed by 0 bases and the J gene end by 5 bases; junction bases not matched to a gene: 14. The germline V gene has CDR1 SNHLY and CDR2 FYNNEI. The CDR3 contains 18 residues. Source material: PBMCs. V usage is TRBV2 and J usage is TRBJ2-5, with 8 nucleotides matching TRBD1. This sequence originates from a human donor in good health. Written as DNA, the CDR3 is TGTGCCAGCAGTGAAGCGCTGGGGAGACAGGGGTTTGGGGAGACCCAGTACTTC. It encodes CASSEALGRQGFGETQYF.